This T cell receptor beta chain was found in a study of shared clonotypes between healthy human individuals. V gave up 3 bases and J gave up 6 bases, with 11 bases separating them. Germline CDR1 KGHSH, CDR2 LQKENI. The CDR3 runs to 13 residues. The study separated CD4+ cells into CD45RA+ naive and CD45RA-negative memory subsets. Only in-frame clones appear in the TCRdb table, and some are missing; sequencing was by immunoSEQ multiplex PCR. The data contain about 2.4 million clones, around 90% of them singletons. This TCR derives from a man younger than 35 in good health. This sequence joins TRBV18 and TRBJ1-2; D possibly corresponds to TRBD1 (6 bases). The sample comprised naive CD4+ T cells sorted from blood. Specified subset: CD45RA+ positively selected. This CDR3 is CASSPRDTDGYTF. Written as DNA, the CDR3 is TGTGCCAGCTCACCCAGGGACACGGATGGCTACACCTTC. Combining the CDR3 with reference TRBV18 and TRBJ1-2 gives the whole variable domain NAGVMQNPRHLVRRRGQEARLRCSPMKGHSHVYWYRQLPEEGLKFMVYLQKENIIDESGMPKERFSAEFPKEGPSILRIQQVVRGDSAAYFCASSPRDTDGYTFGSGTRLTVV.